This TCR beta chain was recovered during a study of cytotoxic CD8 clonotypes in ibrutinib-treated CLL. Data came from immunoSEQ multiplex PCR; TCRdb stores just in-frame clones and leaves some out. The sample lists roughly 300,000 clones; roughly three quarters were seen once. The sample was PBMCs, taken at disease progression, from a patient treated with ibrutinib. The sequence derives from a human donor with chronic lymphocytic leukemia.

The CDR3 reads CASSTGHEANTGELFF. The DNA of the CDR3 is TGTGCCAGTAGTACGGGACACGAAGCGAACACCGGGGAGCTGTTTTTT. The chain employs TRBV19 and TRBJ2-2; weak D call: TRBD1 (6 bases). Trimming left V 4 bases short and J 0 bases short, with 12 bases between. This CDR3 region has 16 residues. CDR1 and CDR2 (germline): LNHDA, SQIVND (reference sequence).